The rows below give T cell receptor beta chains drawn from one sample of a study of technical replicates of blood from a handful of donors. Clones were read by immunoSEQ multiplex PCR, and TCRdb kept only the in-frame ones, dropping some. The table shows about 84,000 clones, with approximately 97% occurring only once. The sequenced material came from T cells isolated from PBMCs. The source of these receptors is a human donor in good health. Both conserved end residues are part of each CDR3. The order of the fields is V gene, clone size, J gene, D gene, CDR3 protein, CDR3 DNA. The D gene is left open where the match is weak. Size values are once, few and many counts, or a class for expanded clones, and some rows have none.

>TRBV14|once|TRBJ2-3|TRBD2
CASSQDPLGRGRSTDTQYF
TGTGCCAGCAGCCAAGACCCCCTGGGGCGGGGGAGGTCCACAGATACGCAGTATTTT
>TRBV7-9|NA|TRBJ2-4|NA
CASSLGDTLAKNIQYF
TGTGCCAGCAGCTTAGGGGACACACTAGCCAAAAACATTCAGTACTTC
>TRBV7-6|NA|TRBJ2-7|NA
CASSRFLAYEQYF
TGTGCCAGCAGCCGATTCTTAGCCTACGAGCAGTACTTC
>TRBV13|NA|TRBJ1-2|NA
CASSLGGARHYGYTF
TGTGCCAGCAGCTTAGGGGGGGCTAGGCACTATGGCTACACCTTC
>TRBV6-4|NA|TRBJ2-1|NA
CASSDSSGTGNEQFF
TGTGCCAGCAGTGACTCTAGCGGTACCGGCAATGAGCAGTTCTTC
>TRBV4-1|once|TRBJ1-1|NA
CASSLPLDRNTEAFF
TGCGCCAGCAGCCTCCCTCTCGACAGGAACACTGAAGCTTTCTTT
>TRBV2|NA|TRBJ2-1|NA
CARGVPGKNNEQFF
TGTGCCAGGGGAGTTCCCGGGAAGAACAATGAGCAGTTCTTC
>TRBV28|once|TRBJ2-5|TRBD2
CASSTLAGGPQETQYF
TGTGCCAGCAGTACGCTAGCGGGAGGGCCCCAAGAGACCCAGTACTTC
>TRBV6-4|once|TRBJ2-1|TRBD2
CASSDWTSGYNEQFF
TGTGCCAGCAGTGACTGGACTAGCGGGTACAATGAGCAGTTCTTC
>TRBV6-5|NA|TRBJ1-1|TRBD1
CASRTGQGWNTEAFF
TGTGCCAGCAGAACGGGACAGGGATGGAACACTGAAGCTTTCTTT
>TRBV5-6|NA|TRBJ1-2|TRBD1
CASTYTGGRYGYTF
TGTGCCAGCACCTATACAGGGGGCAGGTATGGCTACACCTTC
>TRBV7-9|NA|TRBJ1-2|TRBD1
CASSSEDRDYYGYTF
TGTGCCAGCAGCTCGGAGGACAGGGATTACTATGGCTACACCTTC
>TRBV5-1|NA|TRBJ2-7|NA
CASSDGSGPYEQYF
TGCGCCAGCAGCGATGGCAGCGGGCCGTACGAGCAGTACTTC
>TRBV6-5|NA|TRBJ2-3|TRBD2
CASSSRTSGDTDTQYF
TGTGCCAGCAGTTCCAGGACTAGCGGCGATACAGATACGCAGTATTTT
>TRBV6-5|NA|TRBJ1-6|TRBD1
CASSYPDRGSPLHF
TGTGCCAGCAGTTACCCTGACAGGGGTTCACCCCTCCACTTT